The rows below give T cell receptor beta chains drawn from one sample of a study of blood T cell repertoires in COVID-19. Generated by immunoSEQ multiplex PCR, the TCRdb table keeps only in-frame clones and is missing some. This table has under 250,000 clones, 86% appearing once. The sequenced sample consisted of peripheral blood. These receptor sequences come from a man older than 75 with acute or convalescent COVID-19. The CDR3 runs from the conserved cysteine through the conserved F or W. A D gene is named only where the DNA matches it firmly. The size entry is marked missing in some rows and otherwise reads once, few, many or a size class.

abundance	v_gene	j_gene	d_gene	CDR3nt	CDR3aa
NA	TRBV7-9	TRBJ2-7	TRBD2	TGTGCCAGCCACCAAGGGGCGGGAGGGCCCTACGAGCAGTACTTC	CASHQGAGGPYEQYF
NA	TRBV7-8	TRBJ1-2	NA	TGTGCCAGCAGCTTAGAACGCGGCAGACCCTATGGCTACACCTTC	CASSLERGRPYGYTF
once	TRBV25-1	TRBJ1-1	NA	TGTGCCAGCAGTGAATGGGGGGGGACTGAAGCTTTCTTT	CASSEWGGTEAFF
NA	TRBV6-1	TRBJ2-3	NA	TGTGCCAGCAGTGAAGGGATTTGGGCCTCCACAGATACGCAGTATTTT	CASSEGIWASTDTQYF
NA	TRBV5-1	TRBJ2-3	TRBD2	TGCGCCAGCGCCCCGGGGGGGGGTGGTACGCAGTATTTT	CASAPGGGGTQYF
NA	TRBV6-1	TRBJ1-6	NA	TGTGCCAGCAGTGACGGCAGGTATAATTCACCCCTCCACTTT	CASSDGRYNSPLHF
NA	TRBV5-1	TRBJ2-1	TRBD2	TGCGCCAGCAGTCAACTAGCGGGGTCCTACAATGAGCAGTTCTTC	CASSQLAGSYNEQFF
NA	TRBV28	TRBJ2-3	TRBD2	TGTGCCAGCAGTTTCTACAGAACTAGCGGGGGGGCGGGGAGCACAGATACGCAGTATTTT	CASSFYRTSGGAGSTDTQYF
NA	TRBV5-6	TRBJ1-4	NA	TGTGCCAGCAGCTCCATCAGGGCCACTAATGAAAAACTGTTTTTT	CASSSIRATNEKLFF
NA	TRBV7-2	TRBJ2-1	TRBD2	TGTGCCAGCAGCTCTGCGGGACTAGCGGGGAACAATGAGCAGTTCTTC	CASSSAGLAGNNEQFF
NA	TRBV28	TRBJ1-1	NA	TGTGCCAGCAGCTTCTCCCAGGGGCAAGCTTTCTTT	CASSFSQGQAFF
few	TRBV7-9	TRBJ2-2	NA	TGTGCCAGCAGCTTAGCCAGGAACACCGGGGAGCTGTTTTTT	CASSLARNTGELFF
NA	TRBV18	TRBJ1-3	NA	TGTGCCAGCTCACCACCGGTAGCAGGGCGGGGAAACACCATATATTTT	CASSPPVAGRGNTIYF
NA	TRBV11-2	TRBJ2-2	NA	TGTGCCAGCAGCTTACGGCAGGGTCGGACCGGGGAGCTGTTTTTT	CASSLRQGRTGELFF
NA	TRBV27	TRBJ2-6	NA	TGTGCCAGCAGTTTAATTTGGGGGGGCAGCTCTGGGGCCAACGTCCTGACTTTC	CASSLIWGGSSGANVLTF
NA	TRBV13	TRBJ2-3	TRBD2	TGTGCCAGCAGCTCAGCGGGGGCAGATACGCAGTATTTT	CASSSAGADTQYF
NA	TRBV5-1	TRBJ2-5	TRBD1	TGCGCCAGCAGCTTGGGACAGGGGGCTTTTGAGACCCAGTACTTC	CASSLGQGAFETQYF
NA	TRBV28	TRBJ2-2	NA	TGTGCCAGCAGAGACCCGGGACTGGCGTCCGGGGAGCTGTTTTTT	CASRDPGLASGELFF
NA	TRBV9	TRBJ2-3	TRBD2	TGTGCCAGCAGCCCCAAGCGGGGGGGCTCTAGCACAGATACGCAGTATTTT	CASSPKRGGSSTDTQYF
NA	TRBV11-1	TRBJ2-5	TRBD2	TGTGCCAGCAGCTTGAGCAGGGAGGGCGAGACCCAGTACTTC	CASSLSREGETQYF
NA	TRBV19	TRBJ2-1	NA	TGTGCCAGCTCCACAGGGTTCAATGAGCAGTTCTTC	CASSTGFNEQFF
NA	TRBV11-3	TRBJ2-1	TRBD2	TGTGCCAGCAGCGCCGGGACTAGCAATGAGCAGTTCTTC	CASSAGTSNEQFF
NA	TRBV4-1	TRBJ1-4	TRBD1	TGCGCCAGCAGCCCATGGGGGACAGGGTTTGAAAAACTGTTTTTT	CASSPWGTGFEKLFF
many	TRBV18	TRBJ2-7	TRBD2	TGTGCCAGCTCCCTCTCTAGCGGGACTGAGCAGTACTTC	CASSLSSGTEQYF
once	TRBV4-1	TRBJ2-3	TRBD1	TGCGCCAGCAGCCAAGATGGGACAGGGGGCCTAACAGATACGCAGTATTTT	CASSQDGTGGLTDTQYF
NA	TRBV23-1	TRBJ1-5	NA	TGCGCCAGCAGTCGACGTACGGGGGGGCCGTATTCCCATAGCAATCAGCCCCAGCATTTT	CASSRRTGGPYSHSNQPQHF
NA	TRBV2	TRBJ2-7	NA	TGTGCCAGCAGTGAAGCGAGCCCGCAGTACTTC	CASSEASPQYF
once	TRBV27	TRBJ1-6	TRBD1	TGTGCCAGCAGCAGACAGGGGGTGAATTCACCCCTCCACTTT	CASSRQGVNSPLHF
once	TRBV6-2/TRBV6-3	TRBJ2-5	TRBD1	TGTGCCAGCAGTTCAATTGAGGGGGCAGGAGAGACCCAGTACTTC	CASSSIEGAGETQYF
NA	TRBV20-1	TRBJ2-1	NA	TGCAGTGCTAGTCCCGACAGGCACTCCTACAATGAGCAGTTCTTC	CSASPDRHSYNEQFF
NA	TRBV19	TRBJ1-2	TRBD1	TGTGCCAGTAGTCCTGATCTCTCCGGGACAGGGAACTATGGCTACACCTTC	CASSPDLSGTGNYGYTF
NA	TRBV28	TRBJ2-3	TRBD2	TGTGCCAGCCTAGGGAGCGGGGGGAATACAGATACGCAGTATTTT	CASLGSGGNTDTQYF
NA	TRBV6-5	TRBJ1-5	NA	TGTGCCAGCAGGGGGGAGGCCCAGCCCCAGCATTTT	CASRGEAQPQHF
NA	TRBV28	TRBJ1-5	TRBD1	TGTGCCAGCAGTTTGGGGGGGACAGGGGCTCAGCCCCAGCATTTT	CASSLGGTGAQPQHF
NA	TRBV15	TRBJ2-3	TRBD2	TGTGCCACCAGCACTGATGGACTAGGAGTGGCAGATACGCAGTATTTT	CATSTDGLGVADTQYF
NA	TRBV27	TRBJ1-1	NA	TGTGCCAGCAGTTTTGGAGGGGCTAACACTGAAGCTTTCTTT	CASSFGGANTEAFF
NA	TRBV24-1	TRBJ1-5	NA	TGTGCCACCAGTGAATACTTTAGCAATCAGCCCCAGCATTTT	CATSEYFSNQPQHF
NA	TRBV5-1	TRBJ2-5	TRBD2	TGCGCCAGCCGCGGGAGCCAAGAGACCCAGTACTTC	CASRGSQETQYF
NA	TRBV6-5	TRBJ1-1	NA	TGTGCCAGCAGTTACTCGACTACAGGGTTCACTGAAGCTTTCTTT	CASSYSTTGFTEAFF
once	TRBV11-1	TRBJ1-2	NA	TGTGCCAGCAGCCCGCCGGCGGGGGGCTACACCTTC	CASSPPAGGYTF
NA	TRBV28	TRBJ1-6	NA	TGTGCCAGCACCCAGGGTCGGTCACCCCTCCACTTT	CASTQGRSPLHF
NA	TRBV7-9	TRBJ1-1	NA	TGTGCCAGCAGCCCCCCGGACAGCCGCCGAACTGAAGCTTTCTTT	CASSPPDSRRTEAFF
once	TRBV7-2	TRBJ2-2	NA	TGTGCCAGCAGCTTAGGGGGGCCTCCAGGGGAGCTGTTTTTT	CASSLGGPPGELFF
NA	TRBV6-5	TRBJ2-2	NA	TGTGCCAGCAGGAGGAGGGGGAACACCGGGGAGCTGTTTTTT	CASRRRGNTGELFF
NA	TRBV29-1	TRBJ1-1	NA	TGCAGCGTTGCAGGGTGGTCGGACACTGAAGCTTTCTTT	CSVAGWSDTEAFF
few	TRBV6-5	TRBJ1-5	NA	TGTGCCAGCAGTTACGGACAGAACAATCAGCCCCAGCATTTT	CASSYGQNNQPQHF
NA	TRBV19	TRBJ2-5	NA	TGTGCCAGTAGTTCCACGGGGACTTTGAGGGAGACCCAGTACTTC	CASSSTGTLRETQYF
NA	TRBV5-4	TRBJ2-4	TRBD1	TGTGCCAGCAGCAAGGGACAGCTCCTAGCCAAAAACATTCAGTACTTC	CASSKGQLLAKNIQYF